These T cell receptor beta chains were read from a single sample in a study of Ad26.COV2.S vaccination and SARS-CoV-2 variants. The repertoire was sequenced with immunoSEQ multiplex PCR; TCRdb's copy has only in-frame clones and lacks some. The sample lists some 500,000 clones, roughly 89% seen once, with about 2.5% in the top ten. The material was peripheral blood, obtained in a trial of Ad26.COV2.S vaccine versus placebo. All receptors derive from a person between 18 and 60 years old who received the Ad26.COV2.S COVID-19 vaccine or a placebo. Both conserved end residues are part of each CDR3. The D gene is left open where the match is weak. Clone sizes are given selectively: once, few, many, or a class where the clone is expanded.

clone size,D gene,J gene,V gene,CDR3 DNA,CDR3 protein
.,.,TRBJ2-1,TRBV19,TGTGCCAGTACAGGGCTCTCCTACAATGAGCAGTTCTTC,CASTGLSYNEQFF
many,.,TRBJ1-2,TRBV30,TGTGCCTGGAGTGTGAAGGGACGGAATGGCTACACCTTC,CAWSVKGRNGYTF
.,.,TRBJ2-5,TRBV4-2,TGTGCCAGCAGCCCCAGACTAGAAGAGACCCAGTACTTC,CASSPRLEETQYF
.,.,TRBJ1-2,TRBV2,TGTGCCAGCAGTGTGGGCGGGGCAGCCGTTATCGGTGGCTACACCTTC,CASSVGGAAVIGGYTF
.,.,TRBJ1-2,TRBV27,TGTGCCAGCAGACCGGGGGGATTGGTGTACTATGGCTACACCTTC,CASRPGGLVYYGYTF
.,.,TRBJ1-5,TRBV28,TGTGCCAGCACCGAGGGGGGGGGCAATCAGCCCCAGCATTTT,CASTEGGGNQPQHF
.,.,TRBJ2-5,TRBV7-9,TGTGCCAGCAGCTCAGAGACCCAGTACTTC,CASSSETQYF
.,TRBD1,TRBJ1-5,TRBV7-2,TGTGCCAGCAGCTCATTTACAGGGGGCTATCAGCCCCAGCATTTT,CASSSFTGGYQPQHF
.,.,TRBJ2-3,TRBV10-3,TGTGCCATCAGTAATAGTAACGATGTGGTTACGCAGTATTTT,CAISNSNDVVTQYF
.,.,TRBJ2-1,TRBV7-2,TGTGCCAGCAGCTTAGTGACGAGACAGTTTCCCCACAATGAGCAGTTCTTC,CASSLVTRQFPHNEQFF
.,TRBD2,TRBJ2-3,TRBV4-3,TGCGCCAGCAGCCAAGATCTTGTTGGCGGGGGGGCAGATACGCAGTATTTT,CASSQDLVGGGADTQYF
.,.,TRBJ2-1,TRBV7-8,TGTGCCAGCACCACATCACTAGGGTCGGGGCATGAGCAGTTCTTC,CASTTSLGSGHEQFF
.,.,TRBJ2-5,TRBV12-3/TRBV12-4,TGTGCCAGCAGTTTTTCACAAGAGACCCAGTACTTC,CASSFSQETQYF
.,.,TRBJ1-1,TRBV6-1,TGTGCCAGCAGTTTCCAGTATGAAGCTTTCTTT,CASSFQYEAFF
.,TRBD1,TRBJ2-2,TRBV27,TGTGCCAGCAGTGAACTCGAGACAGGGTACACCGGGGAGCTGTTTTTT,CASSELETGYTGELFF
.,TRBD1,TRBJ1-2,TRBV5-1,TGCGCCAGCAGCGTACGGGACAGAACTTTTAACTATGGCTACACCTTC,CASSVRDRTFNYGYTF
.,.,TRBJ2-7,TRBV16,TGTGCCAGCAGCCAACCAGGCTTTCGGAACGAGCAGTACTTC,CASSQPGFRNEQYF
.,.,TRBJ1-1,TRBV13,TGTGCCAGCAGCTTAGATGGGGAGAACACTGAAGCTTTCTTT,CASSLDGENTEAFF
.,.,TRBJ1-6,TRBV4-2,TGTGCCAGCAGCCAACAACGTTCTTTGGATTCACCCCTCCACTTT,CASSQQRSLDSPLHF
.,.,TRBJ2-1,TRBV11-3,TGTGCCAGCACCCTGGGAAATGAGCAGTTCTTC,CASTLGNEQFF
.,.,TRBJ1-5,TRBV4-3,TGCGCCAGCAGCCAACGGACTGGGAATCAGCCCCAGCATTTT,CASSQRTGNQPQHF
.,TRBD1,TRBJ1-2,TRBV14,TGTGCCAGCAGCCACCTGACAGGGCCAGTCTACACCTTC,CASSHLTGPVYTF
.,.,TRBJ1-1,TRBV7-2,TGTGCCAGCAGCAGAAGGGGAACTGAAGCTTTCTTT,CASSRRGTEAFF
once,.,TRBJ2-3,TRBV30,TGTGCCTGGGGTGGGGATACGCAGTATTTT,CAWGGDTQYF
.,TRBD2,TRBJ2-1,TRBV7-8,TGTGCCAGCAGCCTTAGGGAGGGACCACTTAATGAGCAGTTCTTC,CASSLREGPLNEQFF